This T cell receptor beta chain appears in the sequencing data of a study of T cell responses to AZD1222 COVID-19 vaccine. This CDR3 has 14 amino acids. V was cut by 3 bases and J by 2 bases, with 9 bases left in between. The germline CDR1 and CDR2 sequences are MDHEN and SYDVKM. Generated by immunoSEQ multiplex PCR, the TCRdb table keeps only in-frame clones and is missing some. The sample includes about 120,000 clones, approximately 91% of them seen just once. The chain joins TRBV28 to TRBJ2-3; possibly TRBD1 or TRBD2 for D (5 bases each). This clonotype was obtained from an adult who received the AZD1222 COVID-19 vaccine. Sequenced here: peripheral blood, sampled 28 days after the second AZD1222 dose. The CDR3 DNA reads TGTGCCAGCAGTTTGGGGACCTTCACAGATACGCAGTATTTT. Encoded protein: CASSLGTFTDTQYF.